The clone carrying this TCR beta chain was seen only a few times. Its antigen is currently unknown. There are 11 residues in the CDR3. TCRdb independently ran MiXCR on the RT-PCR reads; one entry per CDR3 protein. The sample holds about 480,000 distinct CDR3 sequences, approximately 24% seen once. These data come from a study of response to subunit inactivated influenza vaccine. Broader study findings: That few new T cells are recruited by each seasonal influenza vaccination was the authors' suggestion.

The source is a man between 50 and 59 years old who received an inactivated influenza vaccine. The sequencing used CD4+ T cells sorted from PBMCs, collected 5 days after vaccination. The chain links TRBV21-1 to TRBJ1-4. TRBV21-1 is a pseudogene segment. The CDR3 sequence: CASSKGEKLFF. CDR3 coding DNA: TGTGCCAGCAGCAAAGGGGAAAAACTGTTTTTT.